This TCR beta chain stems from a study of T cell repertoires in cytomegalovirus infection. Looking at the study overall: Public TCR beta signatures provided an indication of both CMV infection and a matching HLA type.

The V end lost 6 bases, the J end lost 6 bases, and 18 bases lay between the germline ends. This CDR3 is 15 amino acids long. The germline CDR1 and CDR2 sequences are SEHNR and FQNEAQ (reference sequence). Regarding the study as a whole: Carriers of CMV and the relevant HLA type were discriminated by public TCR beta frequency. CMV-specific TCR beta clonotypes restricted by HLA-C were the ones dominating the ex vivo response.

This clonotype was recorded many times. The antigen is not known. MiXCR, applied by TCRdb to the reads, yields one record per CDR3 protein. Counted here are about 490,000 distinct CDR3 sequences, 26% occurring once; the ten biggest clones make up less than 15%. The TCR originated in a human donor in good health (CMV status not recorded). Some clones in this sample may be carry-over from other donors' samples. The chain links TRBV7-9 to TRBJ2-1, with D possibly matching TRBD2 (6 bases). The sample comprised PBMCs. CDR3 bases: TGTGCCAGCAGGGCCAGCCCCGACGGGGGCAATGAGCAGTTCTTC. Its protein is CASRASPDGGNEQFF. The whole variable domain, remainder taken from reference TRBV7-9 and TRBJ2-1, is DTGVSQNPRHKITKRGQNVTFRCDPISEHNRLYWYRQTLGQGPEFLTYFQNEAQLEKSRLLSDRFSAERPKGSFSTLEIQRTEQGDSAMYLCASRASPDGGNEQFFGPGTRLTVL.